These 12 T cell receptor beta chains share one sample of origin, sequenced in a study of cytomegalovirus exposure and HLA in healthy donors. It was with 60 Vbeta and 13 Jbeta primers that the PCR ran. Sequenced by immunoSEQ multiplex PCR; TCRdb stores in-frame clones only, minus some. The repertoire includes tens of thousands of clones, about 70% of them detected once, and 12% sits in the top ten. Source material: PBMCs. Receptors originate from a male donor in good health and CMV-seropositive.

The chain couples TRBV5-4 to TRBJ2-7; D is uncertain. Germline values: CDR1 SGHNT, CDR2 YYREEE (reference sequence). The CDR3 runs to 13 residues. Between the trimmed V and J ends, which lost 1 base and 6 bases, there was a span of 11 bases. CDR3 in DNA: TGTGCCAGCAGCTTGAACACTATAGGCGAGCAGTACTTC. Protein: CASSLNTIGEQYF.

This rearrangement joins TRBV18 to TRBJ2-5; possibly TRBD1 for D (6 bases). The tail of the sequence fits TRBJ2-7 better, so the J call may be wrong. CDR3 size: 15 residues. Germline V gene data show CDR1 as KGHSH and CDR2 as LQKENI. The CDR3 spells CASSEGTKSSYEQYF. In DNA, the CDR3 is TGTGCCAGCTCAGAAGGGACAAAGAGCTCCTACGAGCAGTACTTC.

CDR3 bases: TGTGCCAGCAGTGAATTTAGCAATACGCGGTTCTTC. This translates into CASSEFSNTRFF. The V and J genes are TRBV6-1 and TRBJ2-1; D gene unclear. The CDR3 is 12 amino acids. Germline values: CDR1 MNHNS, CDR2 SASEGT. V was shortened by 2 bases and J by 15 bases, with 14 bases between the two germline ends.

V is TRBV7-6 and J is TRBJ1-4; D call uncertain. The CDR3 extends over 14 amino acids. Trimming shortened V by 5 bases and J by 5 bases, and 12 bases separated the two germline ends. CDR1 and CDR2 (germline): SGHVS, FNYEAQ. The CDR3 sequence is CASSLYESNEKLFF. The CDR3 region has the DNA TGTGCCAGCAGCCTATATGAGTCGAATGAAAAACTGTTTTTT.

The chain couples TRBV19 to TRBJ2-7, with 13 bases identical to TRBD2. V gave up 3 bases and J gave up 2 bases; unmatched junction bases: 1. The CDR3 contains 15 residues. Germline CDR1 LNHDA, CDR2 SQIVND (reference sequence). The CDR3 spells CASSIGTSGAYEQYF. The CDR3 DNA sequence: TGTGCCAGTAGTATCGGGACTAGCGGGGCCTACGAGCAGTACTTC.

This clone was observed a few times. The rearrangement uses TRBV21-1 and TRBJ1-2; TRBD1 reflects the table's D call only, with no check against the DNA. TRBV21-1 is designated a pseudogene. The CDR3 runs 18 residues. This CDR3 reads CASSRAGTGTAQPYGYTF. The DNA of the CDR3 is TGTGCCAGCAGCAGAGCGGGGACCGGGACAGCCCAACCCTATGGCTACACCTTC.

This chain joins TRBV6-1 and TRBJ1-2; 7 bases align to TRBD1. This CDR3 contains 13 residues. V shed 5 bases, J shed 4 bases, and the junction held 4 bases outside the gene matches. The V gene's germline CDR1 is MNHNS and CDR2 SASEGT. The CDR3 nucleotides are TGTGCCAGCAGTAGGGGGCGCGTCTATGGCTACACCTTC. Encoded protein: CASSRGRVYGYTF.

The chain recombines TRBV6-5 with TRBJ1-2; the match to TRBD1 covers 8 bases. CDR1 and CDR2 (germline): MNHEY, SVGAGI. J was trimmed by 4 bases and V by 2 bases; bases with no gene match: 9. The CDR3 totals 16 residues. CDR3 nucleotide sequence: TGTGCCAGCAGTTACGCCCAACGGACAGGGATCTATGGCTACACCTTC. Residues: CASSYAQRTGIYGYTF.

The rearrangement joins TRBV10-1 to TRBJ2-3, with D tentatively TRBD2 (6 bases). V was clipped by 2 bases and J by 10 bases, with 10 bases between them. This CDR3 region has 12 residues. Germline lookup yields CDR1 WNHNN and CDR2 SYGVQD (reference sequence). The CDR3 protein is CASSEPGEAQYF. Written as DNA, the CDR3 is TGCGCCAGCAGTGAGCCGGGGGAAGCGCAGTATTTT.

The J gene is TRBJ2-3, the V gene TRBV4-2, with TRBD2 matching 8 bases. Germline CDR1 is LGHNA and CDR2 is YNFKEQ. This CDR3 region has 18 residues. Unmatched junction bases numbered 14, after V lost 1 base and J lost 5 bases. The CDR3 sequence is CASSQGSGSLAVQDTQYF. CDR3 nucleotides: TGTGCCAGCAGCCAAGGATCCGGGTCACTAGCGGTACAAGATACGCAGTATTTT.

This clone was seen just once. The chain has TRBV7-9 and TRBJ2-1; TRBD1 matches at 11 bases. Trimming removed 7 bases from V and 8 bases from J; junction bases left unmatched: 10. The CDR3 has 15 amino acids. The germline gives CDR1 SEHNR, CDR2 FQNEAQ (reference sequence). CDR3 residues: CASTLGQGATDEQFF. The CDR3 DNA reads TGTGCCAGCACCCTAGGACAGGGGGCGACGGATGAGCAGTTCTTC.

This clone was detected once. Other nucleotide sequences from this sample produce the same CDR3. CDR3: CASSQDRGSETQYF. CDR3 bases: TGTGCCAGCAGCCAAGATAGGGGTTCGGAGACCCAGTACTTC. This rearrangement joins TRBV4-2 to TRBJ2-5; D might be TRBD1 (5 bases). Per the germline V gene, CDR1 is LGHNA and CDR2 is YNFKEQ. Trimming cost V 0 bases and J 5 bases, with 10 bases left between them. CDR3 length: 14 amino acids.